Each of the 11 T cell receptor beta chains below was sequenced from the same sample in a study of graft-versus-host responses after intestinal transplantation (dated by TCRdb to the early 2020s). The time point label of this sample denotes: cells obtained before transplantation from donor or recipient. The antigens these receptors bind are not known. The library was obtained by the immunoSEQ multiplex PCR assay. Not all clones reach the TCRdb copy of this immuneACCESS table, which keeps in-frame sequences only. Checked studies attribute under half of the gap to unresolved V genes and leave the rest unexplained. The sample table contains about 120,000 clones; only one count was recorded for 95% of them. Clones ranked in the top ten supply roughly 3.5% of the sample. Here the sequenced sample was unstimulated CD8+ T cells sorted from spleen or lymph node cells, taken before intestinal transplant. Receptors originate from a human donor who received an intestinal transplant.

The chain carries TRBV28 and TRBJ1-5; 12 nucleotides agree with TRBD1. After removal of 7 bases from V and 1 base from J, the junction contained 11 bases not matched to a gene. The CDR3 has 18 amino acids. CDR1 and CDR2 (germline): MDHEN, SYDVKM. CDR3 region: CASTPTGTGGGSNQPQHF. The CDR3 DNA follows: TGTGCCAGCACACCCACCGGGACAGGGGGCGGCAGCAATCAGCCCCAGCATTTT.

The CDR3 is CASSEPSGQYTEAFF. DNA of the CDR3: TGTGCCAGCAGTGAACCTTCGGGACAGTACACTGAAGCTTTCTTT. This sequence joins TRBV2 and TRBJ1-1; TRBD1 aligns across 7 bases. Germline loops: CDR1 SNHLY, CDR2 FYNNEI. J was trimmed by 3 bases and V by 2 bases; bases with no gene match: 6. The CDR3 consists of 15 residues.

This clone was seen once. This chain links TRBV5-4 with TRBJ2-3; perhaps TRBD1 as D (6 bases). Germline-derived CDR1 and CDR2 are SGHNT and YYREEE (reference sequence). The CDR3 length is 17 residues. Trimming removed 4 bases from V and 1 base from J, with 19 bases in between. CDR3 DNA: TGTGCCAGCAGCGGGGGCGGCTCAGCGCCCGGCACAGATACGCAGTATTTT. Translated: CASSGGGSAPGTDTQYF.

This clone was observed a single time. J is TRBJ1-5 and V is TRBV27; weak D call: TRBD1 (5 bases). CDR1 and CDR2 (germline): MNHEY, SMNVEV (reference sequence). V lost 0 bases, J lost 6 bases, and 12 bases lay in between. This CDR3 spans 15 amino acids. CDR3 bases: TGTGCCAGCAGTTTATCAAGGGGAACGGGTCAGCCCCAGCATTTT. Protein sequence: CASSLSRGTGQPQHF.

The chain uses TRBV19 and TRBJ2-7, with TRBD1 matching 8 bases. Trimming removed 3 bases from V and 2 bases from J; junction bases left unmatched: 6. From germline, CDR1 is LNHDA and CDR2 SQIVND (reference sequence). This CDR3 comprises 15 residues. The CDR3 protein is CASSMAGTGTYEQYF. CDR3 coding DNA: TGTGCCAGTAGTATGGCCGGGACAGGAACCTACGAGCAGTACTTC.

This sequence joins TRBV10-3 and TRBJ2-5, with D tentatively TRBD2 (6 bases). The germline gives CDR1 ENHRY, CDR2 SYGVKD. The CDR3 totals 15 residues. V lost 4 bases and J lost 4, with 16 bases in between. The CDR3 DNA sequence: TGTGCCATCAGTGTTTCTGGAGGGTCGGGAGAGACCCAGTACTTC. This gives the protein CAISVSGGSGETQYF.

The chain employs TRBV30 and TRBJ2-7, with D hard to call. V gave up 2 bases and J gave up 2 bases, with 10 bases separating them. CDR1 is GTSNPN and CDR2 is SVGIG in the germline V gene (reference sequence). The CDR3 has 13 amino acids. For the CDR3, the DNA is TGTGCCTGGAGTCCTGGGGATGCCTACGAGCAGTACTTC. It is translated as CAWSPGDAYEQYF.

The rearrangement uses TRBV4-1 and TRBJ1-5; D remains ambiguous. V lost 0 bases to trimming and J lost 6 bases, with 12 bases between them. This CDR3 region has 15 residues. From germline, CDR1 is MGHRA and CDR2 YSYEKL. CDR3 loop: CASSQEPRRFQPQHF. The CDR3, as DNA: TGCGCCAGCAGCCAAGAACCGCGGCGGTTTCAGCCCCAGCATTTT.

The chain combines TRBV5-1 with TRBJ2-1, with 10 bases lining up with TRBD2. Germline CDR1 is SGHRS and CDR2 is YFSETQ. CDR3 length: 15 residues. J gave up 8 bases and V 4 bases, and 9 bases lay outside the gene matches. CDR3 in DNA: TGCGCCAGCAGCCAAGCTAGCGGGAGCAGCTATGAGCAGTTCTTC. Encoded protein: CASSQASGSSYEQFF. Complete variable domain (other parts from reference TRBV5-1 and TRBJ2-1): KAGVTQTPRYLIKTRGQQVTLSCSPISGHRSVSWYQQTPGQGLQFLFEYFSETQRNKGNFPGRFSGRQFSNSRSEMNVSTLELGDSALYLCASSQASGSSYEQFFGPGTRLTVL.

The chain links TRBV19 to TRBJ2-7; 7 bases fit TRBD2. The CDR3 contains 14 residues. V dropped 4 bases and J dropped 2; count of bases not matched to a gene: 5. In germline, CDR1 is LNHDA, CDR2 SQIVND (reference sequence). The CDR3 region has the DNA TGTGCCAGTAGTACCGGGGGGTGGGCCTACGAGCAGTACTTC. It yields the protein CASSTGGWAYEQYF.

The rearrangement links TRBV7-2 to TRBJ2-3, with D possibly matching TRBD2 (6 bases). This CDR3 has 15 residues. The germline CDR1 and CDR2 sequences are SGHTA and FQGNSA. The V gene lost 2 bases and the J gene lost 1 base, with 10 bases spanning the gap. CDR3 nucleotides: TGTGCCAGCAGCTTATGGGAGGTCCGCACAGATACGCAGTATTTT. It encodes CASSLWEVRTDTQYF.